This paragraph covers one TCR beta chain sequence. The sample belongs to a study of shared clonotypes between healthy human individuals. Original data processing: Junction-only immunoSEQ sequences carried no quality scores, so filtering differed. Using immunoSEQ multiplex PCR, the repertoire was profiled, and TCRdb retains in-frame clones only, with some absent. V, J and clone size were drawn from that table, and D and trimming were deduced from the DNA. The sample holds about half a million clones, roughly 80% seen once. Losses at the gene ends were 5 bases for V and 2 bases for J; bases not matched to a gene: 11. CDR1 is MDHEN, CDR2 SYDVKM, per germline. This CDR3 contains 16 residues.

The sequenced sample was PBMCs. The sequence came from a woman in her thirties or forties in good health. Some clones in this sample may be carry-over from other donors' samples. The chain joins TRBV28 to TRBJ1-1; 7 positions match TRBD1. In nucleotides, the CDR3 is TGTGCCAGCAGTCCCCCGACAGGGTCGGGAAACACTGAAGCTTTCTTT. It codes for CASSPPTGSGNTEAFF.